Below are 3 T cell receptor beta chains sequenced from a single sample in a study of CD8+ T cells in alopecia areata (dated by TCRdb to 2016 to 2019). Library preparation used the immunoSEQ multiplex PCR assay. RNA was extracted from all samples and reverse transcribed into cDNA as template for TCR sequencing. TCRdb took over this immuneACCESS table, retaining in-frame rearrangements with V and J assigned. Such tables are incomplete; in checked studies, under half of the missing clones stem from an unresolved V gene, and the remainder is unexplained. This sample holds roughly 180,000 clones; 45% to 75% were observed only once. Less than 3.5% of the sample belongs to the ten largest clones. The time point label of this sample denotes: 4 weeks on oral tofacitinib. This specimen's treatment or condition label, interpreted: oral pan-JAK inhibitor, 5-10 mg twice daily. The source material was CD4+ T cells sorted from blood, sampled at week 4, from a patient treated with tofacitinib. The source is a human donor with alopecia areata.

V gene TRBV4-1 combines with J gene TRBJ2-7; 10 positions agree with TRBD2. The CDR3 length is 17 residues. Germline CDR1 and CDR2: MGHRA and YSYEKL. The ends lost 4 bases at V and 5 bases at J; junction bases unmatched: 14. In DNA form, the CDR3 reads TGCGCCAGCAGCCTTGAGCGGGGGGGTCGACGAGTGCACGAGCAGTACTTC. It encodes CASSLERGGRRVHEQYF.

This clone has only one observation. The chain is built from TRBV29-1 and TRBJ2-5; D unresolved. Trimming removed 8 bases from V and 2 bases from J, with 12 bases in between. The CDR3 sequence is 12 residues long. The germline CDR1 and CDR2 sequences are SQVTM and ANQGSEA. CDR3 DNA sequence: TGCAGCCACCTCGGTCTTCAAGAGACCCAGTACTTC. Its translation: CSHLGLQETQYF.

The CDR3 bases are TGTGCCAGCAGCTTAGGCCTGAACACTGAAGCTTTCTTT. Its protein product is CASSLGLNTEAFF. The genes are TRBV11-2 and TRBJ1-1; D unresolved. The CDR3 extends over 13 amino acids. The V gene's germline CDR1 is SGHAT and CDR2 FQNNGV. Deletions cut 1 base from V and 0 bases from J, with 3 bases between.